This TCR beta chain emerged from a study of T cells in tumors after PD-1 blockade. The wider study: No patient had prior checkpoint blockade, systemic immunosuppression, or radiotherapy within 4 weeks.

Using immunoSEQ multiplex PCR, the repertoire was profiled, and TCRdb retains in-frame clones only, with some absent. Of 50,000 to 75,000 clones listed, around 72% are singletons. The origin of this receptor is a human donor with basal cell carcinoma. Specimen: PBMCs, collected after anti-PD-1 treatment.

CDR3: CASSYNRDNEQFF. The CDR3 region has the DNA TGTGCCAGCAGCTATAACAGGGACAATGAGCAGTTCTTC. The chain links TRBV7-2 to TRBJ2-1; D is perhaps TRBD1 (6 bases). The CDR3 totals 13 residues. V lost 4 bases to trimming and J lost 5 bases, with 9 bases between them. Germline assignment: CDR1 SGHTA and CDR2 FQGNSA.